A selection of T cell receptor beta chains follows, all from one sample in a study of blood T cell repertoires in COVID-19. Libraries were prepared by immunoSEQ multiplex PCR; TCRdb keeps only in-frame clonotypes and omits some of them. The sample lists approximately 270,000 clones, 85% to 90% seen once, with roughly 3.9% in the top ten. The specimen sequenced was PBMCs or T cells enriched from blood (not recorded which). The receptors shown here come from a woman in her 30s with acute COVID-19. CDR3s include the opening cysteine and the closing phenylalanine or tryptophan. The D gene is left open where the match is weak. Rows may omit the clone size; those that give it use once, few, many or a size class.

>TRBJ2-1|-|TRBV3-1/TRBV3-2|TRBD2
TGTGCCAGCAGCCAAGCGGGAGGGTTCGATGAGCAGTTCTTC
CASSQAGGFDEQFF
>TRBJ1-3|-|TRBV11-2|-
TGTGCCAGCAGCTTAGGGTCTAGCTCTGGAAACACCATATATTTT
CASSLGSSSGNTIYF
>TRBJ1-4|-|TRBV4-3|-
TGCGCCAGCAGCCAAGATCGGGGAGATGGGGAAAAACTGTTTTTT
CASSQDRGDGEKLFF
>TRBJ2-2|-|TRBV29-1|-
TGCAGCGCCCGGGGACTTCTCAACACCGGGGAGCTGTTTTTT
CSARGLLNTGELFF
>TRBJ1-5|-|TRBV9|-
TGTGCCAGCAGCAGGGGTGGGAGCAATCAGCCCCAGCATTTT
CASSRGGSNQPQHF
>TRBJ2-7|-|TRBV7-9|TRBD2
TGTGCCAGCAGCTCGGGACTAAACTACGAGCAGTACTTC
CASSSGLNYEQYF
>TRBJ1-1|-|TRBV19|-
TGTGCCAGTACGCAGCCAGACTTGAACACTGAAGCTTTCTTT
CASTQPDLNTEAFF
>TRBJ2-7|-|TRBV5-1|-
TGCGCCAGCAGCTTAGACAGTGCCCTCAAGCAGTACTTC
CASSLDSALKQYF
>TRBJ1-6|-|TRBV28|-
TGTGCCAGCAGTATGTCCCAGGAAAGCTCCTATAATTCACCCCTCCACTTT
CASSMSQESSYNSPLHF
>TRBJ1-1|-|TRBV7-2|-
TGTGCCAGCAGCCGCGGGCTGGGCGGCACTGAAGCTTTCTTT
CASSRGLGGTEAFF
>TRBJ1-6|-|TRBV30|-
TGTGCCTGGAATATCGATGGTGGCTCACCCCTCCACTTT
CAWNIDGGSPLHF
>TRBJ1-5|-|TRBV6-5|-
TGTGCCAGCAGTTCTCGGGAGGGGAATCAGCCCCAGCATTTT
CASSSREGNQPQHF
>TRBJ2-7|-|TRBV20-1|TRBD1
TGCAGTGCTTGGACAGGGTACGAGCAGTACTTC
CSAWTGYEQYF
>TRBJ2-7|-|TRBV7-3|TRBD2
TGTGCCAGCAGCTTGGGGACTAGCGGGACCTACGAGCAGTACTTC
CASSLGTSGTYEQYF
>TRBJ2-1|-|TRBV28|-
TGTGCCAGCAGTTCTTCAGGGTTGGACAATGAGCAGTTCTTC
CASSSSGLDNEQFF
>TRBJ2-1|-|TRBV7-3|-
TGTGCCAGCAGCCAACCAAGCTCCGATGAGCAGTTCTTC
CASSQPSSDEQFF
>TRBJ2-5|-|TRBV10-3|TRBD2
TGTGCCATCAGTGAAACTAGCGGGATCGGGGAGACCCAGTACTTC
CAISETSGIGETQYF
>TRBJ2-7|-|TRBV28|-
TGTGCCAGCAGTCCTAATAATATTGGGGGCTTGCGACTCTACGAGCAGTACTTC
CASSPNNIGGLRLYEQYF
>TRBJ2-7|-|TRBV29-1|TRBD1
TGCAGCGTTGCTTTTGGGACAGGCTCCTACGAGCAGTACTTC
CSVAFGTGSYEQYF
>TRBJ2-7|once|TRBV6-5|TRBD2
TGTGCCAGCAGCCCCCCGCTAGCGGCCCCCTACGAGCAGTACTTC
CASSPPLAAPYEQYF
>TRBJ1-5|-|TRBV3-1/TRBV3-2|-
TGTGCCAGCAGCCCAGGTTTGGGCAATCAGCCCCAGCATTTT
CASSPGLGNQPQHF
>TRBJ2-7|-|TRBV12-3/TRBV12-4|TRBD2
TGTGCCAGCAGACCGGGACTAGCGTACGAGCAGTACTTC
CASRPGLAYEQYF
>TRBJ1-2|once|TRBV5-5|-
TGTGCCAGCAGCTTGGCAGGGAACTATGGCTACACCTTC
CASSLAGNYGYTF
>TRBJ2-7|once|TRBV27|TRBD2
TGTGCCAGCAGTTCGAAACCTCCGGGACTAGCGGCCAAAGGCCCTGACTACGAGCAGTACTTC
CASSSKPPGLAAKGPDYEQYF
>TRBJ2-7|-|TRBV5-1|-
TGCGCCAGCAGCTTGACTGCACCCTACGAGCAGTACTTC
CASSLTAPYEQYF
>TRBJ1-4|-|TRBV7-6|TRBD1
TGTGCCAGCAGCTTTGGGACAGGGTTCACTAATGAAAAACTGTTTTTT
CASSFGTGFTNEKLFF
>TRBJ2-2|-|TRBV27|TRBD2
TGTGCCAGCAGTTTAGCCGTAGCGGGAGGTGACACCGGGGAGCTGTTTTTT
CASSLAVAGGDTGELFF
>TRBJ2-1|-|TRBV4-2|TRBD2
TGTGCCAGCAGCCCTTTAGGGACTAGCGGGGGCGGCTACAATGAGCAGTTCTTC
CASSPLGTSGGGYNEQFF
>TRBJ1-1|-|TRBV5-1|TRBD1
TGCGCCAGCAGCTCCAGATCGGGGACAGGGGACGGAAACACTGAAGCTTTCTTT
CASSSRSGTGDGNTEAFF
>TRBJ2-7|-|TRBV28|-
TGTGCCAGCAGCCTCGGACTACCAGCCTCCTACGAGCAGTACTTC
CASSLGLPASYEQYF
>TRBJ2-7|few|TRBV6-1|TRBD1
TGTGCCAGCAGTGAGCAGCAGGGGGCGGGCGAGCAGTACTTC
CASSEQQGAGEQYF
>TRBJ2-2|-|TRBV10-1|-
TGCGCCAGCAGTGATCCAACTAGCTTCGACACCGGGGAGCTGTTTTTT
CASSDPTSFDTGELFF
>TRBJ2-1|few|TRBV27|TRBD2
TGTGCCAGCAGCCGGGGAGGGCGGCCGGGTGAGCAGTTCTTC
CASSRGGRPGEQFF
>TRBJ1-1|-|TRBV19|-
TGTGCCAGTAGTATTGGCGGGGAGGCGAACACTGAAGCTTTCTTT
CASSIGGEANTEAFF
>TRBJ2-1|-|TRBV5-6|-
TGTGCCAGCAGCTCATTCAGTGAGCAGTTCTTC
CASSSFSEQFF
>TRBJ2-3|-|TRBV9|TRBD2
TGTGCCAGCAGCGTAGACGGGAGGCCCACAGATACGCAGTATTTT
CASSVDGRPTDTQYF
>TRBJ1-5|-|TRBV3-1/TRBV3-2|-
TGTGCCAGCAGCCAAGATAGGCGGAATCAGCCCCAGCATTTT
CASSQDRRNQPQHF
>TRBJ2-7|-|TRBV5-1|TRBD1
TGCGCCACCGGTTCGGGACAGGGGACCTACGAGCAGTACTTC
CATGSGQGTYEQYF
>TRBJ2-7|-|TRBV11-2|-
TGTGCCAGCAGCTTAGATAGGTTCCCGGTCGGCGGGGACGAGCAGTACTTC
CASSLDRFPVGGDEQYF
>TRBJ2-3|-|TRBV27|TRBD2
TGTGCCAGCAGTTTTGGGGGGGGGATCACAGATACGCAGTATTTT
CASSFGGGITDTQYF
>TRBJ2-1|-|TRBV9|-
TGTGCCAGCAGCGTAGTAGCGACGAATGAGCAGTTCTTC
CASSVVATNEQFF
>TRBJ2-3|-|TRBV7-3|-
TGTGCCAGCAGCCCCCGGACAGATACGCAGTATTTT
CASSPRTDTQYF
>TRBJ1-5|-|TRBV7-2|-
TGTGCCAGCAGCAACCTTCAGGGTCAGCCCCAGCATTTT
CASSNLQGQPQHF
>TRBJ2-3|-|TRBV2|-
TGTGCCAGCGGTTCAATTGGGGGACAATCCCTTAGTAGCACAGATACGCAGTATTTT
CASGSIGGQSLSSTDTQYF
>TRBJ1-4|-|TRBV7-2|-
TGTGCCAGCAGCGCGGGCAGGACCGCGGAAAAACTGTTTTTT
CASSAGRTAEKLFF
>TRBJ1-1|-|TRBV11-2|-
TGTGCCAGCAGCTTCATTACACAGGGAGACACTGAAGCTTTCTTT
CASSFITQGDTEAFF
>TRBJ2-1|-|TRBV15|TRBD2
TGTGCCACCAGCACCGTAGCGGGAGGGTACAATGAGCAGTTCTTC
CATSTVAGGYNEQFF
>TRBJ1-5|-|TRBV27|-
TGTGCCAGCAGCCGCGCCCGGGGGCAGCCCCAGCATTTT
CASSRARGQPQHF
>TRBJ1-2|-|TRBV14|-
TGTGCCAGCAGCCAAGGAGGGATCTATGGCTACACCTTC
CASSQGGIYGYTF
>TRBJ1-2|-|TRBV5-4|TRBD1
TGTGCCAGCAGCTGGGACAGCAGCTATGGCTACACCTTC
CASSWDSSYGYTF
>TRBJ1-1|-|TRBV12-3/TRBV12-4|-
TGTGCCAGCAGTTTAGAGCCCAGGGTAGCTTTCTTT
CASSLEPRVAFF
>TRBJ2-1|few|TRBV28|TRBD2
TGTGCCAGCAGTCCCGGACTAGCGGGATTCTATGAGCAGTTCTTC
CASSPGLAGFYEQFF
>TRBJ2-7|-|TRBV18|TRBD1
TGTGCCAGCTCACCGCCCGGACAGGTGGGCTACGAGCAGTACTTC
CASSPPGQVGYEQYF
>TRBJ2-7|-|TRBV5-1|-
TGCGCCAGCAGCTTGAATTTTGGCAACGAGCAGTACTTC
CASSLNFGNEQYF